A selection of T cell receptor beta chains follows, all from one sample in a study of blood T cell repertoires in COVID-19. Measured with immunoSEQ multiplex PCR; TCRdb has only the in-frame clones, and not every one. Of about 290,000 clones in the sample, 70% to 90% are singletons; the top ten hold around 4.2%. The specimen sequenced was peripheral blood. The origin of the receptors is a woman in her 50s with active or convalescent COVID-19. CDR3s include the opening cysteine and the closing phenylalanine or tryptophan. D genes are given only for firm matches. Expanded clones are given a class, and other clones once, few, many or no size at all.

>TRBJ2-7|-|TRBV4-2|few
CASSQEQGTSYEQYF
TGTGCCAGCAGCCAAGAACAGGGGACTTCCTACGAGCAGTACTTC
>TRBJ2-1|-|TRBV27|-
CASSPRRNYYNEQFF
TGTGCCAGCAGCCCTAGAAGGAACTATTACAATGAGCAGTTCTTC
>TRBJ2-2|TRBD1|TRBV10-3|-
CAISESGGQGAGGELFF
TGTGCCATCAGTGAGTCGGGGGGACAGGGGGCCGGCGGGGAGCTGTTTTTT
>TRBJ2-7|-|TRBV19|-
CASSKGLFYEQYF
TGTGCCAGTAGTAAGGGGCTGTTTTACGAGCAGTACTTC
>TRBJ1-2|-|TRBV28|-
CASSPGLYGYTF
TGTGCCAGCAGCCCAGGGTTGTATGGCTACACCTTC
>TRBJ2-7|-|TRBV25-1|-
CASSDKGESYEQYF
TGTGCCAGCAGTGACAAGGGGGAATCCTACGAGCAGTACTTC
>TRBJ1-5|TRBD1|TRBV5-1|-
CASSLDRENQPQHF
TGCGCCAGCAGCCTGGACAGGGAGAATCAGCCCCAGCATTTT
>TRBJ2-2|TRBD2|TRBV5-1|-
CASRGAGENTGELFF
TGCGCCAGCAGAGGGGCGGGAGAGAACACCGGGGAGCTGTTTTTT
>TRBJ2-1|TRBD2|TRBV27|-
CASSSFSGSSSYNEQFF
TGTGCCAGCAGTTCCTTTAGCGGGAGTAGCTCCTACAATGAGCAGTTCTTC
>TRBJ2-2|-|TRBV5-1|many
CASSLVQVLTGELFF
TGCGCCAGCAGCTTGGTGCAGGTCCTCACCGGGGAGCTGTTTTTT
>TRBJ1-1|-|TRBV27|-
CASSSRTAGRMNTEAFF
TGTGCCAGCAGTTCTCGGACTGCTGGACGTATGAACACTGAAGCTTTCTTT
>TRBJ2-3|-|TRBV5-1|-
CASSLGLRTSSTDTQYF
TGCGCCAGCAGCTTGGGACTTCGCACCTCTAGCACAGATACGCAGTATTTT
>TRBJ2-2|TRBD2|TRBV5-1|-
CASSLTGTSGNGELFF
TGCGCCAGCAGCTTGACCGGGACTAGCGGGAACGGGGAGCTGTTTTTT
>TRBJ2-1|-|TRBV7-9|once
CASSLGVSGEQFF
TGTGCCAGCAGCTTAGGCGTCTCAGGTGAGCAGTTCTTC
>TRBJ2-7|TRBD1|TRBV6-4|-
CASSLTSPRDRGNYEQYF
TGTGCCAGCAGTCTGACGTCCCCCCGGGACAGGGGTAACTACGAGCAGTACTTC
>TRBJ2-5|-|TRBV7-4|-
CASPRGAGGVPTPQETQYF
TGTGCCAGCCCTAGGGGGGCAGGGGGAGTCCCTACCCCACAAGAGACCCAGTACTTC
>TRBJ1-6|TRBD1|TRBV19|-
CASSTGQGPGSPLHF
TGTGCCAGTAGTACCGGACAGGGCCCGGGGTCACCCCTCCACTTT
>TRBJ2-6|-|TRBV19|-
CASTHGGRGSGANVLTF
TGTGCCAGTACCCATGGGGGCAGGGGATCTGGGGCCAACGTCCTGACTTTC
>TRBJ1-1|-|TRBV12-3/TRBV12-4|-
CASSSTGRAEAFF
TGTGCCAGCAGTTCGACAGGTCGAGCTGAAGCTTTCTTT
>TRBJ1-6|-|TRBV6-5|-
CASSYSKTGLDSPLHF
TGTGCCAGCAGTTACTCGAAAACAGGGCTGGATTCACCCCTCCACTTT
>TRBJ1-3|-|TRBV19|-
CASSIAGSGNTIYF
TGTGCCAGTAGTATCGCGGGGTCTGGAAACACCATATATTTT
>TRBJ2-4|TRBD1|TRBV7-2|-
CASSLASGGADIQYF
TGTGCCAGCAGCTTAGCGTCAGGGGGCGCGGACATTCAGTACTTC
>TRBJ2-3|TRBD1|TRBV5-1|-
CASSPATGGMTDTQYF
TGCGCCAGCAGCCCGGCGACAGGGGGCATGACAGATACGCAGTATTTT
>TRBJ2-5|TRBD2|TRBV7-2|-
CASSLGAGGETQYF
TGTGCCAGCAGCCTTGGGGCGGGAGGAGAGACCCAGTACTTC
>TRBJ2-7|-|TRBV5-6|-
CASSLDAGGYEQYF
TGTGCCAGCAGCTTGGACGCAGGTGGCTACGAGCAGTACTTC
>TRBJ1-1|-|TRBV7-9|-
CASSPRGFTEAFF
TGTGCCAGCAGCCCCAGGGGTTTCACTGAAGCTTTCTTT
>TRBJ2-4|-|TRBV29-1|once
CSVEDTGRNIQYF
TGCAGCGTTGAAGATACGGGGAGGAACATTCAGTACTTC
>TRBJ2-1|TRBD2|TRBV28|few
CASSSTGLAYNEQFF
TGTGCCAGCAGTTCAACGGGACTAGCATACAATGAGCAGTTCTTC
>TRBJ1-5|TRBD1|TRBV30|-
CAWRLGTGEHQPQHF
TGTGCCTGGAGGTTGGGGACAGGGGAGCATCAGCCCCAGCATTTT